The rows below give T cell receptor beta chains drawn from one sample of a study of T cell changes during pregnancy in multiple sclerosis. Method: immunoSEQ multiplex PCR; TCRdb's copy keeps in-frame clones and lacks some. The sample records around 110,000 clones, 92% being singletons. Material: peripheral blood, obtained in the third trimester of pregnancy. These receptors came from a female donor with multiple sclerosis, enrolled in a pregnancy study. CDR3s include the opening cysteine and the closing phenylalanine or tryptophan. Each record gives: CDR3 protein, CDR3 DNA, D gene, V gene, J gene, clone size. A D gene is named only where the DNA matches it firmly. Where a row states a size, it is once, few, many or the class of an expanded clone; other rows omit it.

CDR3: CASSQRTGSTEAFF
DNA: TGCGCCAGCAGCCAACGGACAGGTTCCACTGAAGCTTTCTTT
D: TRBD1
V: TRBV4-1
J: TRBJ1-1
size: -

CDR3: CSVGTGGNGEAFF
DNA: TGCAGCGTTGGAACAGGAGGGAACGGTGAAGCTTTCTTT
D: -
V: TRBV29-1
J: TRBJ1-1
size: few

CDR3: CASSFSGNTIYF
DNA: TGTGCCAGCAGCTTCTCCGGAAACACCATATATTTT
D: -
V: TRBV11-2
J: TRBJ1-3
size: few

CDR3: CASTMQGYQETQYF
DNA: TGTGCCAGCACCATGCAGGGTTACCAAGAGACCCAGTACTTC
D: -
V: TRBV28
J: TRBJ2-5
size: -

CDR3: CAILGESSYNSPLHF
DNA: TGTGCCATCCTCGGGGAGAGCTCCTATAATTCACCCCTCCACTTT
D: -
V: TRBV30
J: TRBJ1-6
size: -

CDR3: CAWSDGQGNEKLFF
DNA: TGTGCCTGGAGTGATGGACAGGGGAATGAAAAACTGTTTTTT
D: TRBD1
V: TRBV30
J: TRBJ1-4
size: -

CDR3: CASSLTGIGINNEQFF
DNA: TGCGCCAGCAGCTTGACAGGGATCGGAATTAACAATGAGCAGTTCTTC
D: -
V: TRBV5-1
J: TRBJ2-1
size: -

CDR3: CASSLVLAYEQYF
DNA: TGTGCCAGCAGCTTAGTATTGGCTTACGAGCAGTACTTC
D: -
V: TRBV11-2
J: TRBJ2-7
size: -

CDR3: CASSVGVLAGGVKYF
DNA: TGTGCCAGCAGCGTAGGCGTACTAGCGGGGGGCGTTAAGTATTTT
D: TRBD2
V: TRBV9
J: TRBJ2-3
size: -

CDR3: CASRPDRDVFNEQFF
DNA: TGTGCCAGCCGACCCGACAGGGACGTGTTCAATGAGCAGTTCTTC
D: TRBD1
V: TRBV10-3
J: TRBJ2-1
size: -

CDR3: CASSSGQNAYEQYF
DNA: TGTGCCAGCAGCTCGGGACAGAACGCCTACGAGCAGTACTTC
D: TRBD1
V: TRBV28
J: TRBJ2-7
size: once

CDR3: CASSTRHREMNTEAFF
DNA: TGTGCCAGTAGTACCCGCCATAGAGAGATGAACACTGAAGCTTTCTTT
D: -
V: TRBV19
J: TRBJ1-1
size: -

CDR3: CASSVVAGDGDTQYF
DNA: TGTGCCAGCAGCGTAGTGGCGGGGGATGGAGATACGCAGTATTTT
D: TRBD2
V: TRBV9
J: TRBJ2-3
size: -

CDR3: CAISGRLAGNYNEQFF
DNA: TGTGCCATCAGTGGACGACTAGCGGGGAACTACAATGAGCAGTTCTTC
D: TRBD2
V: TRBV10-3
J: TRBJ2-1
size: -

CDR3: CASSPERLETQYF
DNA: TGTGCCAGTAGTCCTGAAAGACTTGAGACCCAGTACTTC
D: -
V: TRBV19
J: TRBJ2-5
size: -

CDR3: CASRPGGECLRHEQYF
DNA: TGCGCCAGCAGACCCGGTGGGGAGTGCCTAAGGCACGAGCAGTACTTC
D: -
V: TRBV10-1
J: TRBJ2-7
size: -

CDR3: CASSIPGSYEQYF
DNA: TGTGCCAGTAGTATCCCAGGTAGCTACGAGCAGTACTTC
D: -
V: TRBV19
J: TRBJ2-7
size: -

CDR3: CASSKRTGRNTEAFF
DNA: TGTGCCAGCAGTAAGAGGACAGGGAGAAACACTGAAGCTTTCTTT
D: TRBD1
V: TRBV14
J: TRBJ1-1
size: -

CDR3: CASTSWGGDTEAFF
DNA: TGTGCCAGCACCTCATGGGGGGGGGACACTGAAGCTTTCTTT
D: -
V: TRBV7-9
J: TRBJ1-1
size: once

CDR3: CASSEGGLLYEQYF
DNA: TGTGCCAGTAGTGAGGGGGGGCTCCTCTACGAGCAGTACTTC
D: -
V: TRBV19
J: TRBJ2-7
size: once

CDR3: CASSPPRVDEQFF
DNA: TGCGCCAGCAGCCCACCCAGGGTGGATGAGCAGTTCTTC
D: -
V: TRBV5-1
J: TRBJ2-1
size: -

CDR3: CASSSQGARDTEAFF
DNA: TGTGCCAGCAGTTCGCAGGGGGCGCGGGACACTGAAGCTTTCTTT
D: TRBD1
V: TRBV27
J: TRBJ1-1
size: -

CDR3: CASSSTGGIPHSNQPQHF
DNA: TGTGCCAGCAGTTCAACAGGGGGCATCCCTCATAGCAATCAGCCCCAGCATTTT
D: TRBD1
V: TRBV28
J: TRBJ1-5
size: -

CDR3: CASSLGQPSDEQYF
DNA: TGCGCCAGCAGCCTCGGACAGCCGAGCGACGAGCAGTACTTC
D: -
V: TRBV5-1
J: TRBJ2-7
size: -

CDR3: CASSPFGQGGGGEKLFF
DNA: TGTGCCAGCAGTCCCTTCGGACAGGGGGGCGGCGGTGAAAAACTGTTTTTT
D: TRBD1
V: TRBV28
J: TRBJ1-4
size: -

CDR3: CASSRQGGEALGYTF
DNA: TGTGCCAGCAGTAGGCAGGGTGGAGAAGCACTTGGCTACACCTTC
D: -
V: TRBV27
J: TRBJ1-2
size: -

CDR3: CASGSGPSETQYF
DNA: TGTGCTAGTGGTTCAGGGCCATCGGAGACCCAGTACTTC
D: -
V: TRBV12-5
J: TRBJ2-5
size: -

CDR3: CASSESLGQGTNEQFF
DNA: TGTGCCAGCAGTGAAAGTTTGGGACAGGGGACAAATGAGCAGTTCTTC
D: TRBD1
V: TRBV6-1
J: TRBJ2-1
size: -

CDR3: CASTTKKTSGGREQFF
DNA: TGTGCCAGCACCACTAAAAAGACTAGCGGTGGTAGGGAGCAGTTCTTC
D: TRBD2
V: TRBV27
J: TRBJ2-1
size: -

CDR3: CASKKFGTDEKLFF
DNA: TGTGCCAGCAAAAAATTCGGGACAGACGAAAAACTGTTTTTT
D: TRBD1
V: TRBV6-5
J: TRBJ1-4
size: -

CDR3: CAWITWGRDTEAFF
DNA: TGTGCCTGGATTACGTGGGGGCGAGACACTGAAGCTTTCTTT
D: -
V: TRBV30
J: TRBJ1-1
size: few

CDR3: CASSLSRNQPQHF
DNA: TGTGCCAGCAGCTTGTCGAGGAATCAGCCCCAGCATTTT
D: -
V: TRBV5-8
J: TRBJ1-5
size: -

CDR3: CASRDLADTGELFF
DNA: TGTGCCAGCAGAGACTTGGCCGACACCGGGGAGCTGTTTTTT
D: -
V: TRBV2
J: TRBJ2-2
size: -